This T cell receptor beta chain stems from a study of human T cells and chemical hapten exposure. In the study overall: A mostly female patient group had alopecia areata, totalis or universalis.

It was the library that attached unique molecular identifiers to individual cDNA molecules. TCRdb re-derived calls from the RACE reads in MiXCR, one entry per CDR3 protein. This table has some 110,000 distinct CDR3 sequences, 9.5% to 15% appearing once. As for time point: pre-sensitization, week 0. Described treatment: therapeutic diphenylcyclopropenone sensitization with weekly scalp DPC. Whole-study results and caveats: Expanded TCRs showed more large CDR3 clusters than pre-sensitization or healthy control sets. Healthy individuals' immune responses may differ from those of donors, who had alopecia.

Germline V lookup: CDR1 MDHEN, CDR2 SYDVKM. Between the trimmed V and J ends, which lost 6 bases and 3 bases, there was a span of 11 bases. This CDR3 has 13 amino acids. A few counts support this clonotype. Its cognate antigen is unknown. The receptor was isolated from a woman in her forties or fifties with alopecia areata. Some clones in this sample may be carry-over from other donors' samples. This chain uses TRBV28 with TRBJ1-2; TRBD1 might be the D (6 bases). The sample here was whole blood, taken in connection with sensitization to the hapten diphenylcyclopropenone (DPC). The CDR3 sequence: CASRAGQDYGYTF. CDR3 nucleotide sequence: TGTGCCAGCAGGGCGGGACAAGACTATGGCTACACCTTC.